This TCR beta chain was observed in a study of blood T cell repertoires in COVID-19. Germline V gives CDR1 LNHDA, CDR2 SQIVND (reference sequence). This CDR3 comprises 14 residues. The J segment lost 5 bases and the V segment lost 6 bases, leaving 8 bases of the junction unmatched. TCRdb's copy holds only in-frame clones and misses some; the assay was immunoSEQ multiplex PCR. Of approximately 120,000 clones detected, approximately 85% appear once; the ten largest clones hold roughly 3%. Sequenced: peripheral blood. This TCR came from an elderly woman with COVID-19, enrolled during active disease. The V call is TRBV19, the J call TRBJ1-1; 8 bases line up with TRBD1. The CDR3 nucleotides read TGTGCCAGTAGCGGACAGGGATCAAGAACTGAAGCTTTCTTT. It is translated as CASSGQGSRTEAFF.